Listed here are 25 T cell receptor beta chains from one sample, sequenced in a study of tumor-infiltrating lymphocytes in localized non-small cell lung cancer. Data came from immunoSEQ multiplex PCR; TCRdb stores just in-frame clones and leaves some out. This sample has fewer than 13,000 clones, with about 62% found just once. Sequencing was carried out using lung tumor tissue. Receptors originate from a human donor with non-small cell lung cancer.

This clone is medium-sized in the sample. The rearrangement joins TRBV20-1 to TRBJ1-2, with D unclear. Per the germline V gene, CDR1 is DFQATT and CDR2 is SNEGSKA (reference sequence). Between the trimmed V and J ends, which lost 6 bases and 8 bases, there was a span of 10 bases. This CDR3 region has 10 residues. The CDR3 protein is CSAVSYGYTF. The DNA of the CDR3 is TGCAGTGCCGTTAGTTACGGCTACACCTTC.

V and J are TRBV29-1 and TRBJ2-1; D possibly corresponds to TRBD2 (6 bases). V gave up 3 bases and J gave up 8 bases, with 17 bases separating them. Germline assignment: CDR1 SQVTM and CDR2 ANQGSEA. This CDR3 region has 14 residues. Here the CDR3 DNA reads TGCAGCGTTGATACTAGCTGGGATTACCATGAGCAGTTCTTC. Protein: CSVDTSWDYHEQFF.

This chain uses TRBV9 with TRBJ1-2, with D possibly matching TRBD1 (5 bases). Germline CDR1 reads SGDLS; CDR2 reads YYNGEE. Trimming took 4 bases from V and 4 from J, leaving 11 bases between them. There are 13 residues in the CDR3. CDR3 sequence reads: CASSLTAGYGYTF. The CDR3 coding sequence is TGTGCCAGCAGCCTGACAGCAGGCTATGGCTACACCTTC.

J is TRBJ1-1 and V is TRBV29-1; 7 bases align to TRBD1. Germline-derived CDR1 and CDR2 are SQVTM and ANQGSEA. The CDR3 consists of 12 residues. J was trimmed by 0 bases and V by 7 bases; bases with no gene match: 2. The CDR3 DNA sequence: TGCAGCGCAGGACAGGTGAACACTGAAGCTTTCTTT. Protein sequence: CSAGQVNTEAFF.

This clone was recorded a few times. The chain has TRBV7-2 and TRBJ1-2, with TRBD1 identical over 7 bases. CDR1 and CDR2 from the germline V gene are SGHTA and FQGNSA. The CDR3 covers 14 residues. V was pared by 7 bases and J by 5 bases, with 10 bases of the junction left unmatched. CDR3 amino acids: CASTSQGQNYGYTF. The CDR3 DNA sequence: TGTGCCAGCACTTCCCAGGGACAGAATTATGGCTACACCTTC.

The V gene is TRBV5-1, the J gene TRBJ1-5; D gene ambiguous. This CDR3 comprises 14 residues. V dropped 4 bases and J dropped 3 bases, with 11 bases sitting between them. CDR1 and CDR2 from the germline V gene are SGHRS and YFSETQ. The CDR3 DNA reads TGCGCCAGCAGCGCGGACCGGTCCAATCAGCCCCAGCATTTT. Protein product: CASSADRSNQPQHF.

This sequence joins TRBV7-9 and TRBJ2-5; D possibly uses TRBD1 or TRBD2 (6 bases each). The CDR3 spans 15 residues. Looked up from germline, CDR1 is SEHNR and CDR2 is FQNEAQ (reference sequence). Between the trimmed V and J ends, which lost 5 bases and 4 bases, there was a span of 17 bases. As DNA, the CDR3 is TGTGCCAGCAGCAGGGGCGGAAGGGGGGTAGAGACCCAGTACTTC. Translation: CASSRGGRGVETQYF.

The chain joins TRBV5-1 to TRBJ1-1, with D perhaps TRBD1 (6 bases). The CDR3 consists of 15 residues. Germline loops: CDR1 SGHRS, CDR2 YFSETQ. V was cut by 4 bases and J by 5 bases, with 18 bases left in between. CDR3 coding DNA: TGCGCCAGCAGCCAAAAACAGGGTTGGGATACTGAAGCTTTCTTT. Its protein is CASSQKQGWDTEAFF.

This chain joins TRBV7-2 and TRBJ1-2; tentatively, D is TRBD1 (5 bases). V was shortened by 0 bases and J by 4 bases, with 18 bases between the two germline ends. The CDR3 consists of 17 residues. From germline, CDR1 is SGHTA and CDR2 FQGNSA. The CDR3 nucleotides read TGTGCCAGCAGCTTAGCTCACCCGGGGGGTTTTAGCTATGGCTACACCTTC. Its translation: CASSLAHPGGFSYGYTF. The full variable domain, in which reference TRBV7-2 and TRBJ1-2 provide the parts outside the CDR3, is GAGVSQSPSNKVTEKGKDVELRCDPISGHTALYWYRQSLGQGLEFLIYFQGNSAPDKSGLPSDRFSAERTGGSVSTLTIQRTQQEDSAVYLCASSLAHPGGFSYGYTFGSGTRLTVV.

This clone occurred a few times. The V call is TRBV7-2, the J call TRBJ2-1, with 12 bases that match TRBD2. CDR1 and CDR2 from the germline V gene are SGHTA and FQGNSA. The CDR3 sequence is 14 residues long. With V trimmed by 4 bases and J by 10 bases, 5 bases remained unmatched. CDR3 sequence reads: CASSSALAGGEQFF. In nucleotides, the CDR3 is TGTGCCAGCAGCTCAGCACTAGCGGGGGGCGAGCAGTTCTTC.

This clone was found a few times. In DNA form, the CDR3 reads TGTGCCAGCAGCTTACACGGGACCGAGAATGAAAAACTGTTTTTT. It translates to CASSLHGTENEKLFF. The chain employs TRBV7-9 and TRBJ1-4; tentatively, D is TRBD1 (5 bases). Germline CDR1 SEHNR, CDR2 FQNEAQ (reference sequence). The CDR3 covers 15 residues. The germline V and J ends were trimmed by 2 bases and 5 bases, with 12 bases remaining between them.

The chain has TRBV7-9 and TRBJ2-6; D ambiguous. Trimming took 5 bases from V and 8 from J, leaving 16 bases between them. Looked up from germline, CDR1 is SEHNR and CDR2 is FQNEAQ (reference sequence). This CDR3 is 15 amino acids long. CDR3 in amino acids: CASSLTLGSTNVLTF. CDR3 nucleotide sequence: TGTGCCAGCAGCCTCACCCTGGGCTCGACCAACGTCCTGACTTTC.

V gene TRBV29-1 combines with J gene TRBJ1-2; tentatively, D is TRBD1 (6 bases). Trimming removed 0 bases at V and 4 bases at J, with 12 bases between. The CDR3 has 14 residues. Germline V gene sequence: CDR1 SQVTM, CDR2 ANQGSEA. The CDR3 here is CSVEDVQGIYGYTF. CDR3 DNA sequence: TGCAGCGTTGAAGATGTCCAGGGGATCTATGGCTACACCTTC.

J is TRBJ1-2 and V is TRBV7-2, with TRBD1 identical over 11 bases. This CDR3 has 15 amino acids. The junction had 4 bases not matched to a gene; V was cut back by 0 bases and J by 7 bases. Germline lookup yields CDR1 SGHTA and CDR2 FQGNSA. In DNA form, the CDR3 reads TGTGCCAGCAGCTTAGCCGGGACAGGGGGTTTTGGCTACACCTTC. This codes for CASSLAGTGGFGYTF.

This clone showed up just once. V usage is TRBV18 and J usage is TRBJ2-7, with 9 bases that match TRBD2. V lost 6 bases to trimming and J lost 2 bases; unmatched junction nucleotides: 8. CDR3 length equals 15 residues. CDR1 is KGHSH and CDR2 is LQKENI in the germline V gene. The CDR3 loop is CASSEVSSGAYEQYF. The CDR3 DNA is TGTGCCAGCTCCGAAGTGTCTAGCGGGGCCTACGAGCAGTACTTC.

J is TRBJ2-7 and V is TRBV25-1; D gene ambiguous. This CDR3 has 12 amino acids. CDR1 is MGHDK, CDR2 SYGVNS, per germline. Trimming took 4 bases from V and 4 from J, leaving 8 bases between them. The CDR3: CASSVSGYEQYF. Written as DNA, the CDR3 is TGTGCCAGCAGTGTGAGTGGGTACGAGCAGTACTTC.

The rearrangement uses TRBV11-3 and TRBJ2-1; TRBD1 is a possible D gene (5 bases). The CDR3 has 14 residues. The germline gives CDR1 SGHNT, CDR2 YENEEA. The ends were cut back, 3 bases at V and 8 bases at J, with 14 bases in the middle. CDR3 sequence reads: CASSLGQASHEQFF. As DNA, the CDR3 is TGTGCCAGCAGCTTGGGGCAAGCGTCCCATGAGCAGTTCTTC.

V is TRBV18 and J is TRBJ2-1, with TRBD1 matching 9 bases. Germline lookup yields CDR1 KGHSH and CDR2 LQKENI. This CDR3 has 16 amino acids. Trimming at V came to 6 bases and at J to 3 bases, leaving 9 bases not matched to a gene. This CDR3 reads CASSRQTGGDYNEQFF. As DNA, the CDR3 is TGTGCCAGCTCTCGCCAGACAGGGGGAGACTACAATGAGCAGTTCTTC. The full variable domain, with the rest looked up from reference TRBV18 and TRBJ2-1, is NAGVMQNPRHLVRRRGQEARLRCSPMKGHSHVYWYRQLPEEGLKFMVYLQKENIIDESGMPKERFSAEFPKEGPSILRIQQVVRGDSAAYFCASSRQTGGDYNEQFFGPGTRLTVL.

This clone occurred once. The rearrangement links TRBV5-1 to TRBJ2-2; 11 bases agree with TRBD2. The CDR3 contains 19 residues. CDR1 is SGHRS, CDR2 YFSETQ, per germline. The ends lost 0 bases at V and 0 bases at J; junction bases unmatched: 7. The CDR3 spells CASSLASGGSYANTGELFF. Written as DNA, the CDR3 is TGCGCCAGCAGCTTGGCTAGCGGGGGGTCTTACGCGAACACCGGGGAGCTGTTTTTT.

The chain combines TRBV7-9 with TRBJ2-7, with 8 bases lining up with TRBD2. The CDR3 has 17 amino acids. Germline V CDR1 and CDR2: SEHNR, FQNEAQ (reference sequence). V lost 5 bases, J lost 0 bases, and 12 bases stayed unmatched. CDR3 sequence: CASSPFLGGAGSYEQYF. In DNA form, the CDR3 reads TGTGCCAGCAGCCCATTCCTCGGGGGGGCGGGCTCCTACGAGCAGTACTTC.

This chain uses TRBV7-9 with TRBJ2-7; tentatively, D is TRBD1 (7 bases). CDR3 length: 17 amino acids. Trimming left V 6 bases short and J 0 bases short, with 21 bases between. From germline, CDR1 is SEHNR and CDR2 FQNEAQ (reference sequence). The CDR3, as DNA: TGTGCCAGCAGAAGCGAACCAGGGGGGCGGATCTCCTACGAGCAGTACTTC. It specifies CASRSEPGGRISYEQYF.

This chain links TRBV29-1 with TRBJ2-3, with D possibly TRBD1 on 5 matching bases. Germline CDR1 is SQVTM and CDR2 is ANQGSEA. Deletions cut 5 bases from V and 4 bases from J, with 19 bases between. The CDR3 length is 15 residues. DNA for the CDR3: TGCAGCGTTACAAGGGGCTCACTGGGGTCAGATACGCAGTATTTT. Its translation is CSVTRGSLGSDTQYF.

This chain connects TRBV7-2 to TRBJ2-7; no definite D call. CDR1 is SGHTA and CDR2 is FQGNSA in the germline V gene. The V gene lost 5 bases and the J gene lost 0 bases, with 11 bases spanning the gap. CDR3 size: 14 residues. CDR3 in amino acids: CASSMPGNSYEQYF. The CDR3 DNA sequence: TGTGCCAGCAGCATGCCAGGTAACTCCTACGAGCAGTACTTC.

The rearrangement joins TRBV7-6 to TRBJ2-7, with D perhaps matching TRBD2 (6 bases). Germline assignment: CDR1 SGHVS and CDR2 FNYEAQ. The germline V and J ends were trimmed by 3 bases and 5 bases, with 11 bases remaining between them. This CDR3 is 13 amino acids long. CDR3 sequence: CASSLGRYDEQYF. In DNA form, the CDR3 reads TGTGCCAGCAGCTTGGGGAGGTACGACGAGCAGTACTTC.

This chain connects TRBV6-1 to TRBJ2-1, with D unclear. V lost 2 bases, J lost 8 bases, and 7 bases lay in between. CDR3 length: 12 residues. The germline gives CDR1 MNHNS, CDR2 SASEGT. Here the CDR3 DNA reads TGTGCCAGCAGTGAACGGTCGCATGAGCAGTTCTTC. Encoded protein: CASSERSHEQFF.